This entry describes one TCR beta chain. The target antigen is unknown. The data belong to a study of T cell repertoires in cytomegalovirus infection. Turning to the study itself: Peptides in the study included HLA-C-restricted and HLA-B-restricted CMV epitopes. Matching HLA type and CMV infection were both indicated by public TCR beta signatures.

CDR1 is SGHDN and CDR2 is FVKESK in the germline V gene. The CDR3 extends over 15 amino acids. The J segment lost 3 bases and the V segment lost 4 bases, leaving 8 bases of the junction unmatched. One entry per CDR3 protein, called by TCRdb with MiXCR from the reads. This table has approximately 73,000 distinct CDR3 sequences, roughly 37% appearing once. Findings and limits, study-wide: Dominant in the ex vivo response were TCR beta clonotypes restricted by HLA-C and specific for CMV. Individuals carrying CMV plus the relevant HLA were identified by cumulative frequency of public TCR beta families.

This specimen was CD8+ T cells from cultured PBMCs, taken from culture after CMV antigen stimulation. This receptor was taken from a human donor in good health (CMV status not recorded). Some clones in this sample may be carry-over from other donors' samples. The chain couples TRBV14 to TRBJ1-1, with 7 positions matching TRBD1. CDR3 nucleotide sequence: TGTGCCAGCAGCCCTTCACAGGGGTGGGACACTGAAGCTTTCTTT. Translating gives CASSPSQGWDTEAFF.